These T cell receptor beta chains were read from a single sample in a study of blood T cell repertoires in COVID-19. Data came from immunoSEQ multiplex PCR; TCRdb stores just in-frame clones and leaves some out. The profile shows around 250,000 clones, about 87% of them singletons. The sequencing input was PBMCs or T cells enriched from blood (not recorded which). Source of these receptors: a young woman with acute COVID-19. The CDR3 runs from the conserved cysteine through the conserved F or W. A D gene is named only where the DNA matches it firmly. Rows may omit the clone size; those that give it use once, few, many or a size class.

CDR3 DNA: TGCGCCAGCAGTGAGTCCCTAGCGGGCAATGAGCAGTTCTTC
CDR3 protein: CASSESLAGNEQFF
D gene: TRBD2
clone size: .
V gene: TRBV10-2
J gene: TRBJ2-1

CDR3 DNA: TGTGCCACCAGTGATTGGGGAGGACTAGCGGGAGACGCAGATACGCAGTATTTT
CDR3 protein: CATSDWGGLAGDADTQYF
D gene: TRBD2
clone size: .
V gene: TRBV24-1
J gene: TRBJ2-3

CDR3 DNA: TGTGCCAGCAGCCAAACCTCGAGCGGGAGGAACACAGATACGCAGTATTTT
CDR3 protein: CASSQTSSGRNTDTQYF
D gene: TRBD2
clone size: .
V gene: TRBV3-1/TRBV3-2
J gene: TRBJ2-3

CDR3 DNA: TGTGCCAGCAGCTTAGCGAGGGTATCAGATACGCAGTATTTT
CDR3 protein: CASSLARVSDTQYF
D gene: .
clone size: .
V gene: TRBV11-2
J gene: TRBJ2-3

CDR3 DNA: TGTGCCAGCAGCCCGACTAGCGGGAGCCCCTACGAGCAGTACTTC
CDR3 protein: CASSPTSGSPYEQYF
D gene: TRBD2
clone size: few
V gene: TRBV7-9
J gene: TRBJ2-7

CDR3 DNA: TGTGCCAACAGTTTATCCGGACTAGCGAGGGAGACCCAGTACTTC
CDR3 protein: CANSLSGLARETQYF
D gene: TRBD2
clone size: .
V gene: TRBV28
J gene: TRBJ2-5

CDR3 DNA: TGTGCCAGCAGCCCCCTTAGGGGGAGTCACTATGGCTACACCTTC
CDR3 protein: CASSPLRGSHYGYTF
D gene: .
clone size: many
V gene: TRBV7-2
J gene: TRBJ1-2

CDR3 DNA: TGTGCCAGCGGCCGGGGACAGGGTTTCAACGAGCAGTACTTC
CDR3 protein: CASGRGQGFNEQYF
D gene: TRBD1
clone size: once
V gene: TRBV5-4
J gene: TRBJ2-7

CDR3 DNA: TGTGCCACCACCCCGGGACAGGGCCCCTACGAGCAGTACTTC
CDR3 protein: CATTPGQGPYEQYF
D gene: TRBD1
clone size: .
V gene: TRBV6-5
J gene: TRBJ2-7

CDR3 DNA: TGTGCCAGCAGCTTAATCGGAGATCAGCCCCAGCATTTT
CDR3 protein: CASSLIGDQPQHF
D gene: .
clone size: .
V gene: TRBV7-2
J gene: TRBJ1-5

CDR3 DNA: TGTGCCAGCAGTGACTCGACGCCGGACAGGACTAATGAAAAACTGTTTTTT
CDR3 protein: CASSDSTPDRTNEKLFF
D gene: TRBD1
clone size: few
V gene: TRBV6-4
J gene: TRBJ1-4

CDR3 DNA: TGTGCCAGCAGCGTCGGACTAGCGGGATGGGAGACCCAGTACTTC
CDR3 protein: CASSVGLAGWETQYF
D gene: TRBD2
clone size: .
V gene: TRBV9
J gene: TRBJ2-5

CDR3 DNA: TGTGCCAGCAGCTTGGACGGGACTAGCGGGTTTAATGAGCAGTTCTTC
CDR3 protein: CASSLDGTSGFNEQFF
D gene: TRBD2
clone size: .
V gene: TRBV5-6
J gene: TRBJ2-1

CDR3 DNA: TGTGCCAGCAGAACGCCGGGGGGCTCGGAAGCTTTCTTT
CDR3 protein: CASRTPGGSEAFF
D gene: .
clone size: .
V gene: TRBV6-5
J gene: TRBJ1-1

CDR3 DNA: TGTGCCAGCAGCTTAGGCGATCAGCCCCAGCATTTT
CDR3 protein: CASSLGDQPQHF
D gene: .
clone size: .
V gene: TRBV13
J gene: TRBJ1-5

CDR3 DNA: TGTGCCAGTAGTGGGGGTCCTAGCGGGGACTCCGGTAGTGAGCAGTTCTTC
CDR3 protein: CASSGGPSGDSGSEQFF
D gene: TRBD2
clone size: .
V gene: TRBV19
J gene: TRBJ2-1

CDR3 DNA: TGTGCCAGCAGCCTAAGGGACAGGGGATCCTCTGGGGCCAACGTCCTGACTTTC
CDR3 protein: CASSLRDRGSSGANVLTF
D gene: TRBD1
clone size: few
V gene: TRBV7-9
J gene: TRBJ2-6

CDR3 DNA: TGTGCCAGCAACGGGGCCGAGGGGGATGAAAAACTGTTTTTT
CDR3 protein: CASNGAEGDEKLFF
D gene: .
clone size: few
V gene: TRBV28
J gene: TRBJ1-4

CDR3 DNA: TGTGCCAGCAGTTACTCACCTAGCGCTTCCTACGAGCAGTACTTC
CDR3 protein: CASSYSPSASYEQYF
D gene: .
clone size: few
V gene: TRBV6-2/TRBV6-3
J gene: TRBJ2-7

CDR3 DNA: TGCGCCAGCAGCTTGACGGGACAGCGGAGTGAAAAACTGTTTTTT
CDR3 protein: CASSLTGQRSEKLFF
D gene: TRBD1
clone size: .
V gene: TRBV5-1
J gene: TRBJ1-4

CDR3 DNA: TGTGCCAGCAGCTTGATAAGGGACAGCTACAATGAGCAGTTCTTC
CDR3 protein: CASSLIRDSYNEQFF
D gene: TRBD1
clone size: once
V gene: TRBV7-9
J gene: TRBJ2-1

CDR3 DNA: TGTGCCAGCTCACCCGGAGAACAGGGGCTGGGTGAGCAGTTCTTC
CDR3 protein: CASSPGEQGLGEQFF
D gene: TRBD1
clone size: once
V gene: TRBV18
J gene: TRBJ2-1

CDR3 DNA: TGTGCCACCGAACGGGGGGGCCCCGCGACTGAAGCTTTCTTT
CDR3 protein: CATERGGPATEAFF
D gene: .
clone size: once
V gene: TRBV19
J gene: TRBJ1-1

CDR3 DNA: TGCGCCAGCAGTGACCAGGGGGGTCTGAATGAGCAGTTCTTC
CDR3 protein: CASSDQGGLNEQFF
D gene: .
clone size: .
V gene: TRBV10-1
J gene: TRBJ2-1

CDR3 DNA: TGCGCCAGCAGCCTTTCGCCGGGGGTCGACTACTACGAGCAGTACTTC
CDR3 protein: CASSLSPGVDYYEQYF
D gene: .
clone size: .
V gene: TRBV4-1
J gene: TRBJ2-7

CDR3 DNA: TGTGCCCATCAAGAGGACCCAGGGCAGCCCCAGCATTTT
CDR3 protein: CAHQEDPGQPQHF
D gene: .
clone size: .
V gene: TRBV10-3
J gene: TRBJ1-5

CDR3 DNA: TGTGCCAGCAGGGGGAGAGCGAACACCGGGGAGCTGTTTTTT
CDR3 protein: CASRGRANTGELFF
D gene: .
clone size: .
V gene: TRBV25-1
J gene: TRBJ2-2

CDR3 DNA: TGCAGCGTTGAAGTGGCCGGGTGGACTAGCGGGAGTTACAATGAGCAGTTCTTC
CDR3 protein: CSVEVAGWTSGSYNEQFF
D gene: TRBD2
clone size: .
V gene: TRBV29-1
J gene: TRBJ2-1

CDR3 DNA: TGCGCCAGCAGCCAGGGAGCAACTAATGAAAAACTGTTTTTT
CDR3 protein: CASSQGATNEKLFF
D gene: .
clone size: .
V gene: TRBV4-1
J gene: TRBJ1-4

CDR3 DNA: TGTGCCACCCTAAGACAGAACCAAGAGACCCAGTACTTC
CDR3 protein: CATLRQNQETQYF
D gene: .
clone size: .
V gene: TRBV28
J gene: TRBJ2-5

CDR3 DNA: TGTGCCTGGAGACTAGCGGGGGAATGGGAGCAGTACTTC
CDR3 protein: CAWRLAGEWEQYF
D gene: TRBD2
clone size: .
V gene: TRBV30
J gene: TRBJ2-7

CDR3 DNA: TGCGCCAGCAGCATGGATGGCGGCCAAGAGACCCAGTACTTC
CDR3 protein: CASSMDGGQETQYF
D gene: .
clone size: .
V gene: TRBV5-1
J gene: TRBJ2-5

CDR3 DNA: TGTGCCAGCAGTTCCCCAGTGGGAGTCGTAAACATTCAGTACTTC
CDR3 protein: CASSSPVGVVNIQYF
D gene: .
clone size: .
V gene: TRBV28
J gene: TRBJ2-4

CDR3 DNA: TGTGCCAGCAGCCAAACGCCGGGGGATACTGAAGCTTTCTTT
CDR3 protein: CASSQTPGDTEAFF
D gene: .
clone size: .
V gene: TRBV11-2
J gene: TRBJ1-1

CDR3 DNA: TGTGCCAGCAGCCAAGTCTCAGGGAATGAAAAACTGTTTTTT
CDR3 protein: CASSQVSGNEKLFF
D gene: .
clone size: .
V gene: TRBV3-1/TRBV3-2
J gene: TRBJ1-4

CDR3 DNA: TGTGCCAGCAGTGGGGACAGCTACTATGGCTACACCTTC
CDR3 protein: CASSGDSYYGYTF
D gene: TRBD1
clone size: .
V gene: TRBV12-3/TRBV12-4
J gene: TRBJ1-2

CDR3 DNA: TGTGCCAGCACGCCGACTAGCGGGTCAACCAAGAAGACCCAGTACTTC
CDR3 protein: CASTPTSGSTKKTQYF
D gene: TRBD2
clone size: .
V gene: TRBV3-1/TRBV3-2
J gene: TRBJ2-5